This TCR beta chain comes out of a study of blood T cells in healthy people across ages. Study results and caveats: CMV status of donors was not determined, possibly confounding expanded clonotype changes. Because sorting was not performed, PBMCs prevented conclusive naive versus antigen-experienced comparison.

Sample-barcoded 5' priming and a J-beta primer mix drove a second PCR of about 6 to 12 cycles. Each cDNA molecule, via a template-switch adaptor with 12 random nucleotides, was tagged. TCRdb redid the calling of the 5' RACE reads with MiXCR, one entry per CDR3 protein. The table shows about 1.4 million distinct CDR3 sequences, with approximately 60% occurring only once. This clonotype was observed a few times. No antigen is known for it. Germline assignment: CDR1 MGHRA and CDR2 YSYEKL. Trimming cost V 1 base and J 3 bases, with 6 bases left between them. The CDR3 loop spans 13 amino acids. The people who gave samples were healthy Caucasians from Russia, aged 6 to 90.

The material sequenced was blood. The chain employs TRBV4-1 and TRBJ2-5, with D unresolved. This receptor was identified in a man aged 18-30 years in good health. This CDR3 reads CASSQVSEETQYF. Here the CDR3 DNA reads TGCGCCAGCAGCCAAGTTTCGGAAGAGACCCAGTACTTC.